These 3 T cell receptor beta chains were all obtained from the same sample, sequenced in a study of high-grade serous ovarian cancer treatment subgroups. The protocol was immunoSEQ multiplex PCR, while the TCRdb copy is restricted to in-frame clones and leaves out a portion. The table lists thousands of clones, about 76% of them singletons. Tumor samples were obtained before definitive surgery or chemotherapy. Sample: tumor tissue. Receptors originate from a human donor with high-grade serous ovarian cancer.

To note about this clone: The germline gene is not matched at one end of the junction; a read error may be the cause. The chain has TRBV18 and TRBJ1-2; weak D call: TRBD1 (6 bases). The CDR3 totals 17 residues. Germline V CDR1 and CDR2: KGHSH, LQKENI. The CDR3 loop is CASSPRGNRVTNHGYTF. The CDR3 DNA is TGTGCCAGCTCACCTAGGGGCAACAGGGTAACTAACCATGGCTACACCTTC.

This clone has just a few counts. The rearrangement joins TRBV11-3 to TRBJ1-1; 7 positions agree with TRBD1. The CDR3 spans 13 residues. J was trimmed by 6 bases and V by 2 bases; bases with no gene match: 3. Germline assignment: CDR1 SGHNT and CDR2 YENEEA. CDR3 residues: CASSLTGVSEAFF. DNA for the CDR3: TGTGCCAGCAGCTTAACAGGGGTATCTGAAGCTTTCTTT.

This clone was recorded a few times. V gene TRBV9 combines with J gene TRBJ1-5; D ambiguous. CDR1 is SGDLS and CDR2 is YYNGEE in the germline V gene. This CDR3 spans 14 amino acids. Trimming took off 4 bases at V and 3 bases at J, with 11 bases between the two ends. DNA for the CDR3: TGTGCCAGCAGCACGGCAGCGAACAATCAGCCCCAGCATTTT. This encodes CASSTAANNQPQHF.